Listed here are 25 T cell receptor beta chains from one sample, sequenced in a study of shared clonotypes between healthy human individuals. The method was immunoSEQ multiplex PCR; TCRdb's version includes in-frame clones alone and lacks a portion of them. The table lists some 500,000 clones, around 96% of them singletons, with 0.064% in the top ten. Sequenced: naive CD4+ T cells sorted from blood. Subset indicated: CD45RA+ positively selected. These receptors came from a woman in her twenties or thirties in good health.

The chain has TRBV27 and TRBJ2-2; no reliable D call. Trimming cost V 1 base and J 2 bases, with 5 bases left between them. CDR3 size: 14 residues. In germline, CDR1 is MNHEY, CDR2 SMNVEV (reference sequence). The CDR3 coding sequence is TGTGCCAGCAGTTTATGGGCAAACACCGGGGAGCTGTTTTTT. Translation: CASSLWANTGELFF.

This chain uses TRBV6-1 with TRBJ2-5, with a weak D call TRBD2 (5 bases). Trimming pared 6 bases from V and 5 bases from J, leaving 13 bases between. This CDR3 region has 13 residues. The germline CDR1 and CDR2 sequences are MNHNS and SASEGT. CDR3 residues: CASRPGVWETQYF. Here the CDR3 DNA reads TGTGCCAGCAGGCCCGGGGTCTGGGAGACCCAGTACTTC.

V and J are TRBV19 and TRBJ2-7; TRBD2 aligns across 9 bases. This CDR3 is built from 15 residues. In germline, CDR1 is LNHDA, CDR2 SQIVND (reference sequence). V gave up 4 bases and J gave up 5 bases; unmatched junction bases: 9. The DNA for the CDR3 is TGTGCCAGTAGTACAGGTAGCGGGAGTACGGACGAGCAGTACTTC. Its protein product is CASSTGSGSTDEQYF.

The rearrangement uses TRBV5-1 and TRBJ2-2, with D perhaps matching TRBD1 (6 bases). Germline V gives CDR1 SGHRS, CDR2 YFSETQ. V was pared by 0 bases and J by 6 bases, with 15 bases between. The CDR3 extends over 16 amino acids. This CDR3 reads CASSLVAGDPAGELFF. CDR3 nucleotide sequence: TGCGCCAGCAGCTTGGTAGCAGGGGACCCAGCCGGGGAGCTGTTTTTT.

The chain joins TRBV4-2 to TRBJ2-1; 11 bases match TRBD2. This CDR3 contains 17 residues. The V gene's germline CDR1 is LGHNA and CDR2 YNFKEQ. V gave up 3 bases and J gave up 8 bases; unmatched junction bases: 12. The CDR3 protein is CASSQFSGRARLDEQFF. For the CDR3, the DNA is TGTGCCAGCAGCCAGTTTAGCGGGAGGGCAAGGTTGGATGAGCAGTTCTTC.

CDR3 coding DNA: TGCAGCGCCGAAGGGACCCCAGATACGCAGTATTTT. Translation: CSAEGTPDTQYF. The rearrangement uses TRBV29-1 and TRBJ2-3; perhaps D is TRBD1 or TRBD2 (5 bases each). The CDR3 sequence is 12 residues long. V was trimmed by 7 bases and J by 4 bases, leaving 12 bases between them. Germline V gives CDR1 SQVTM, CDR2 ANQGSEA.

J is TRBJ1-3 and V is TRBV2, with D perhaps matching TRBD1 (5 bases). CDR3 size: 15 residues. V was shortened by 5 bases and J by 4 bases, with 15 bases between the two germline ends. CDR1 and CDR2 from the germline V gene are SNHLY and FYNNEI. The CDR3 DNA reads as TGTGCCAGCAGTTCCCAGGGTGTGTACGGAAACACCATATATTTT. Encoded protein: CASSSQGVYGNTIYF. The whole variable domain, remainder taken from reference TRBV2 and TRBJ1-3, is EPEVTQTPSHQVTQMGQEVILRCVPISNHLYFYWYRQILGQKVEFLVSFYNNEISEKSEIFDDQFSVERPDGSNFTLKIRSTKLEDSAMYFCASSSQGVYGNTIYFGEGSWLTVV.

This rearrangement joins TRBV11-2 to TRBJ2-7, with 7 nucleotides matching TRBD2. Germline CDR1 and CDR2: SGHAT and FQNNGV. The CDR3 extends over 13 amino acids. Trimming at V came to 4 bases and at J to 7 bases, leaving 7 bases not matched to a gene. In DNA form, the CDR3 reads TGTGCCAGCAGCTGGGGACTAAGCACAGAGCAGTACTTC. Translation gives CASSWGLSTEQYF.

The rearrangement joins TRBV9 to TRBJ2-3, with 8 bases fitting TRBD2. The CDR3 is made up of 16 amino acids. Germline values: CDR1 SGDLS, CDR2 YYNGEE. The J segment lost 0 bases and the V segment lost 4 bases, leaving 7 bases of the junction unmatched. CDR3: CASSPLAGLSTDTQYF. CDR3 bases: TGTGCCAGCAGCCCTCTAGCGGGCTTAAGCACAGATACGCAGTATTTT.

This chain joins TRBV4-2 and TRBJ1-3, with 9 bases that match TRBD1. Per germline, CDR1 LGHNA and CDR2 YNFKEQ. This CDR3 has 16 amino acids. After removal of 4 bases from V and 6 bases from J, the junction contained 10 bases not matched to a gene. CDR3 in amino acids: CASSRSGTGSVNTIYF. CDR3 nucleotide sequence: TGTGCCAGCAGCCGATCCGGGACAGGGTCCGTAAACACCATATATTTT.

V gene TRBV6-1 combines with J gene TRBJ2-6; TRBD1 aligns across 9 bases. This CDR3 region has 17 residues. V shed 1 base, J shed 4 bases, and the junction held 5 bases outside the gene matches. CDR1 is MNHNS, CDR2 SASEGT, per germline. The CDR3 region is CASSEGTGVSGANVLTF. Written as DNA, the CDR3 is TGTGCCAGCAGTGAAGGGACAGGGGTTAGCGGGGCCAACGTCCTGACTTTC.

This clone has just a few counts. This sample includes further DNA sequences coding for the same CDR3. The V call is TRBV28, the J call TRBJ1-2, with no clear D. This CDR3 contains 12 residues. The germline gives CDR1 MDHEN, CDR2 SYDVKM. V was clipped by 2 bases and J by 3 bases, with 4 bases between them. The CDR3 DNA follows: TGTGCCAGCAGTTTAGGGGACTATGGCTACACCTTC. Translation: CASSLGDYGYTF.

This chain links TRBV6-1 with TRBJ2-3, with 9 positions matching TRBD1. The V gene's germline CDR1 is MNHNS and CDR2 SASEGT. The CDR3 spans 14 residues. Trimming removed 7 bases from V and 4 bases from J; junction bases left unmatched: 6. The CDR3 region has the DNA TGTGCCAGCACCAGGACAGGGGTAGCAGATACGCAGTATTTT. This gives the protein CASTRTGVADTQYF.

As DNA, the CDR3 is TGTGCCTGGAGTCTTGGGGGGAACACTGAAGCTTTCTTT. This translates into CAWSLGGNTEAFF. The rearrangement joins TRBV30 to TRBJ1-1, with D possibly TRBD1 on 5 matching bases. The ends were cut back, 2 bases at V and 1 base at J, with 8 bases in the middle. Germline CDR1 is GTSNPN and CDR2 is SVGIG (reference sequence). This CDR3 contains 13 residues.

This chain's CDR3 is CASSLGGSYEQYF. CDR3 bases: TGTGCCAGTAGCCTCGGGGGGTCCTACGAGCAGTACTTC. The chain couples TRBV19 to TRBJ2-7; 7 nucleotides align to TRBD2. The CDR3 contains 13 residues. Germline-derived CDR1 and CDR2 are LNHDA and SQIVND (reference sequence). Unmatched junction bases numbered 3, after V lost 6 bases and J lost 1 base.

The CDR3 here is CASSYSGGVETQYF. CDR3 coding DNA: TGTGCCAGCAGTTACTCTGGGGGGGTAGAGACCCAGTACTTC. The chain combines TRBV6-5 with TRBJ2-5, with 7 positions matching TRBD2. Per the germline V gene, CDR1 is MNHEY and CDR2 is SVGAGI. This CDR3 is 14 amino acids long. V lost 0 bases and J lost 4; bases outside the gene matches: 2.

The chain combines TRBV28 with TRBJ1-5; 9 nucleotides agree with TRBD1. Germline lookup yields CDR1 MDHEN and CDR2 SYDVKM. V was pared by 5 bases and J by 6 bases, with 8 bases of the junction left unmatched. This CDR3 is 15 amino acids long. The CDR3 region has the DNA TGTGCCAGCAGTAAACAGGGGGCGGAAGGTCAGCCCCAGCATTTT. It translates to CASSKQGAEGQPQHF.

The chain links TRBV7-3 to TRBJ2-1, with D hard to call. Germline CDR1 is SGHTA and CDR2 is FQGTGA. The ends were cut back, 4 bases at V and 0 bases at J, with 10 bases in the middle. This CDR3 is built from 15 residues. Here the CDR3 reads CASSSTSRSYNEQFF. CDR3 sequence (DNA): TGTGCCAGCAGCTCGACATCACGCTCCTACAATGAGCAGTTCTTC.

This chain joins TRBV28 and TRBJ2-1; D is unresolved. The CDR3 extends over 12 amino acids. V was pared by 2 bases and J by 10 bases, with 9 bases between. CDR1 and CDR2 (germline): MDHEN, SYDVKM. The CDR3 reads CASSLPAGEQFF. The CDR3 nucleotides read TGTGCCAGCAGTTTACCTGCCGGAGAGCAGTTCTTC.

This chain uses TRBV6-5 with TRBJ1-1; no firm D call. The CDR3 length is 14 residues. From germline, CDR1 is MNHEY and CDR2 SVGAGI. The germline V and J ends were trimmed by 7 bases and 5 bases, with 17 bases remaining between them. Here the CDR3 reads CASTKPSIITEAFF. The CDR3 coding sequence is TGTGCCAGCACTAAACCCTCAATCATTACTGAAGCTTTCTTT.

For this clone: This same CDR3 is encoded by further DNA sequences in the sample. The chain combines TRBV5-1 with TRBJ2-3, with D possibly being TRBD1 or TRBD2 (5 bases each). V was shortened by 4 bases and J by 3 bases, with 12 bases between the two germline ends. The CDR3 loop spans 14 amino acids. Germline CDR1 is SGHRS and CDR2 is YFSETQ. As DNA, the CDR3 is TGCGCCAGCAGCCCTGGGACGGGGACAGATACGCAGTATTTT. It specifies CASSPGTGTDTQYF.

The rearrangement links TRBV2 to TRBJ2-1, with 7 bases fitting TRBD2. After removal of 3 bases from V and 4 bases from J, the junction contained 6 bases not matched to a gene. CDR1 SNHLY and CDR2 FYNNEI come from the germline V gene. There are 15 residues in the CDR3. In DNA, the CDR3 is TGTGCCAGCAGTGACGCTCGGCGGGGGTACAATGAGCAGTTCTTC. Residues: CASSDARRGYNEQFF.

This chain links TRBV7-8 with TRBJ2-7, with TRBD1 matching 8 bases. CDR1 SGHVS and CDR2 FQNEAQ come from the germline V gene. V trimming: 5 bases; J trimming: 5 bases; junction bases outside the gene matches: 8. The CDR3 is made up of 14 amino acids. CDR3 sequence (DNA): TGTGCCAGCAGCACTCGGACAGGGAACCACGAGCAGTACTTC. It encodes CASSTRTGNHEQYF.

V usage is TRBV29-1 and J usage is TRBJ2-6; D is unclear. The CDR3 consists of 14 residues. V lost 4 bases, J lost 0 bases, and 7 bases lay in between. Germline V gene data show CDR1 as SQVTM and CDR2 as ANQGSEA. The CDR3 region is CSVAGFSGANVLTF. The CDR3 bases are TGCAGCGTTGCAGGATTCTCTGGGGCCAACGTCCTGACTTTC.

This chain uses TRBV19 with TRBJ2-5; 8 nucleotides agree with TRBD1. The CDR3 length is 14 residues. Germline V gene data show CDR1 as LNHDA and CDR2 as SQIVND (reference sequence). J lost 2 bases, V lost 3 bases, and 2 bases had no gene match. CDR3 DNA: TGTGCCAGTAGTATCGGGACAGGACAAGAGACCCAGTACTTC. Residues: CASSIGTGQETQYF.